This T cell receptor (beta chain) emerged from a study of regulatory T cells in long-lasting Graves disease. Time point in this sample: newly diagnosed GD, antithyroid drugs for less than 3 months. Extracted RNA from PBMCs served as the source of the TCR library. Criteria from the American Thyroid Association guidelines were applied to diagnose Graves' disease. Study-level findings and limits: Exclusively peripheral blood, rather than thyroid tissue, was studied.

This clonotype has at least ten counts. Its cognate antigen is unknown. Trimming pared 3 bases from V and 3 bases from J, leaving 2 bases between. The CDR3 extends over 12 amino acids. Germline values: CDR1 MDHEN, CDR2 SYDVKM. Arm-PCR of CDR3 regions and iRepertoire HTBI primers were used to build TCR beta libraries. TCRdb itself ran the multiplex PCR reads through MiXCR, one entry per CDR3 protein. In the table there are over 200,000 distinct CDR3 sequences, 15% to 20% of which are singletons. The gene calls are TRBV28 and TRBJ2-2; D gene unclear. The sample consisted of peripheral blood mononuclear cells (PBMCs), taken at new diagnosis, from a patient treated with antithyroid drugs. This clonotype was obtained from a female donor with Graves disease. In DNA form, the CDR3 reads TGTGCCAGCAGTTTTTACACCGGGGAGCTGTTTTTT. Amino acid sequence: CASSFYTGELFF.